This T cell receptor (beta chain) came from a study of STAT5B mutations in CD4+ large granular lymphocyte leukemia. This CDR3 region has 18 residues. The germline CDR1 and CDR2 sequences are MNHEY and SMNVEV (reference sequence). Unmatched junction bases numbered 10, after V lost 2 bases and J lost 3 bases. TCRdb's table, derived via immunoSEQ multiplex PCR, lists solely in-frame clones and lacks some. The sample includes under 35,000 clones, around nine tenths of them seen just once. Study results and caveats: Compared with healthy controls (2/35), patient top clones favored TRBV06 (8/27).

Details on this clone: Antigen unknown.

Sequencing used CD4+ T cells from blood buffy coats. The chain couples TRBV27 to TRBJ2-1; 10 positions match TRBD2. The receptor was derived from a human donor in good health. The CDR3 spells CASSLGSLSGRGYNEQFF. In DNA form, the CDR3 reads TGTGCCAGCAGTTTAGGGTCTTTGAGCGGGAGGGGCTACAATGAGCAGTTCTTC.